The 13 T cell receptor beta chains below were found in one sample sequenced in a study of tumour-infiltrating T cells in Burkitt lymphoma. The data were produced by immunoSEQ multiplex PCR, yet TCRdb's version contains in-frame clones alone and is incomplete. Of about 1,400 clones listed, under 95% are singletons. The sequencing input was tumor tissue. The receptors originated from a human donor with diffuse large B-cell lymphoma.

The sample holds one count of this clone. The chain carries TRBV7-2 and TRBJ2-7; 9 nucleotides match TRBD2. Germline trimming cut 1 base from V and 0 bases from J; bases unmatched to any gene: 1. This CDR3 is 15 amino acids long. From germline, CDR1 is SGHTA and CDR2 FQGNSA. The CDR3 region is CASSLVSGSSYEQYF. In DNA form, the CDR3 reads TGTGCCAGCAGCTTAGTTAGCGGGAGCTCCTACGAGCAGTACTTC.

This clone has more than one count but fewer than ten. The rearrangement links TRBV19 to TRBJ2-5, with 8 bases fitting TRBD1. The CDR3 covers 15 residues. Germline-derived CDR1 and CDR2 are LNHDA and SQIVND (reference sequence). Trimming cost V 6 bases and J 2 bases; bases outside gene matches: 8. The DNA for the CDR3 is TGTGCCAGTAGCCGGACAGGGAATGGGCAAGAGACCCAGTACTTC. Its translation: CASSRTGNGQETQYF.

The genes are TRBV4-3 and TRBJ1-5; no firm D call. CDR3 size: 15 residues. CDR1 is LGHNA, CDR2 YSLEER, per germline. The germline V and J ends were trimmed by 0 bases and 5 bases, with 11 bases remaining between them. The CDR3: CASSQDWGSYQPQHF. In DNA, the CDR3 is TGCGCCAGCAGCCAAGATTGGGGATCCTATCAGCCCCAGCATTTT.

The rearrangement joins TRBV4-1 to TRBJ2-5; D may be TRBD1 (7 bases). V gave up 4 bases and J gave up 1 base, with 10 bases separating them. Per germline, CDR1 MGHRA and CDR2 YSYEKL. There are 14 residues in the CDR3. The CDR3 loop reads CASSRQGGQETQYF. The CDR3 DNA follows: TGCGCCAGCAGCCGCCAGGGGGGCCAAGAGACCCAGTACTTC.

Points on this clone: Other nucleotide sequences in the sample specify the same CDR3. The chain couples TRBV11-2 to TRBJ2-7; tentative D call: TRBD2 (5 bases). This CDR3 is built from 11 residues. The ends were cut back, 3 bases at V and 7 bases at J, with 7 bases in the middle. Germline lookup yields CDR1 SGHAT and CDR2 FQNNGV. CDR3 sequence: CASSFSGEQYF. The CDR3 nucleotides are TGTGCCAGCAGCTTCTCGGGGGAGCAGTACTTC.

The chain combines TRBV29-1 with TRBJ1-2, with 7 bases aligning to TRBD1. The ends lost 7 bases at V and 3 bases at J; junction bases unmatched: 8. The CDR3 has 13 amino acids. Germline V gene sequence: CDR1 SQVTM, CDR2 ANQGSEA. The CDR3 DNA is TGCAGCGGCATCCAGGGGGGGGACTATGGCTACACCTTC. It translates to CSGIQGGDYGYTF. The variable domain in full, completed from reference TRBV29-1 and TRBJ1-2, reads SAVISQKPSRDICQRGTSLTIQCQVDSQVTMMFWYRQQPGQSLTLIATANQGSEATYESGFVIDKFPISRPNLTFSTLTVSNMSPEDSSIYLCSGIQGGDYGYTFGSGTRLTVV.

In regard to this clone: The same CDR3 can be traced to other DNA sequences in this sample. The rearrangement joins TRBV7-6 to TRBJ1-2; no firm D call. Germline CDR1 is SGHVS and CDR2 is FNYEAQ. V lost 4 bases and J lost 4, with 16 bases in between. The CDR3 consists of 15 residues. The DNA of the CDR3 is TGTGCCAGCAGCTCCGATCTCGCCGGCTCCTATGGCTACACCTTC. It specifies CASSSDLAGSYGYTF.

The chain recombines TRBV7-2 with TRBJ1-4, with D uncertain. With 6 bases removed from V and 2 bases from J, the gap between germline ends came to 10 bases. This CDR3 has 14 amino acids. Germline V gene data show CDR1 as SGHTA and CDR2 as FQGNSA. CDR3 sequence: CASRYAGTNEKLFF. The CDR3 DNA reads TGTGCCAGCAGATATGCGGGGACTAATGAAAAACTGTTTTTT.

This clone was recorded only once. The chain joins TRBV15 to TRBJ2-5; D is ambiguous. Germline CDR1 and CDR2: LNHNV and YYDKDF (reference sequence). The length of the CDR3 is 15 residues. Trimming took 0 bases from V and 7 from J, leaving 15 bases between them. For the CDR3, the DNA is TGTGCCACCAGCAGAGAAGGCAACCCCAGAGCGACCCAGTACTTC. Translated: CATSREGNPRATQYF. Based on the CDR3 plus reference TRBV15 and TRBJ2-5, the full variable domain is DAMVIQNPRYQVTQFGKPVTLSCSQTLNHNVMYWYQQKSSQAPKLLFHYYDKDFNNEADTPDNFQSRRPNTSFCFLDIRSPGLGDTAMYLCATSREGNPRATQYFGPGTRLLVL.

Written as DNA, the CDR3 is TGTGCCAGCAGCTTCGGTTTTAGCAATCAGCCCCAGCATTTT. Translation: CASSFGFSNQPQHF. The J gene is TRBJ1-5, the V gene TRBV5-6, with D unclear. Trimming took 2 bases from V and 0 from J, leaving 6 bases between them. The CDR3 contains 14 residues. Germline V gene lookup returns CDR1 SGHDT and CDR2 YYEEEE.

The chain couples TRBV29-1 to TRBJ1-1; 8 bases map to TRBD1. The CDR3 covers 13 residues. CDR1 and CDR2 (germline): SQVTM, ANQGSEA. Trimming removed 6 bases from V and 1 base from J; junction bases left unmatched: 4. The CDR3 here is CSVQTGENTEAFF. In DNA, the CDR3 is TGCAGCGTCCAGACAGGGGAGAACACTGAAGCTTTCTTT.

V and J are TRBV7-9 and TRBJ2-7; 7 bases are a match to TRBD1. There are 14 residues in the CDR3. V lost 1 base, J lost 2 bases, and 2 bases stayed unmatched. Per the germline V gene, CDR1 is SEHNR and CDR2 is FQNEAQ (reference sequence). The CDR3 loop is CASSLGDRTYEQYF. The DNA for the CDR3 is TGTGCCAGCAGCTTAGGGGACAGAACCTACGAGCAGTACTTC.

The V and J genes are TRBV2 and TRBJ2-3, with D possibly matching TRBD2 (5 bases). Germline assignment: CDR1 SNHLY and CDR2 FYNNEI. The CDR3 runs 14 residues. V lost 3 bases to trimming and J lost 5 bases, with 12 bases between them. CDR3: CASSEALDLDTQYF. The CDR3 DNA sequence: TGTGCCAGCAGTGAGGCACTAGATCTAGATACGCAGTATTTT.